This TCR beta chain was found in a study of T cell clonality in common variable immunodeficiency. Whole-study results and caveats: TCRbeta clonality was increased in CVID versus healthy controls. In common variable immunodeficiency, TCR beta chains reportedly carried fewer deletions and N-nucleotide insertions. Fewer TCRbeta clones were shared among CVID subjects than controls.

The CDR3 contains 13 residues. Looked up from germline, CDR1 is SGHAT and CDR2 is FQNNGV. V dropped 5 bases and J dropped 1 base, with 8 bases sitting between them. Equal genomic DNA amounts from CVID and control samples were sequenced. TCRdb keeps only in-frame clones here, not all; method: immunoSEQ multiplex PCR. The sample shows tens of thousands of clones, none of them appearing just once. This clone was seen repeatedly, ten times or more. Its antigen is not known. The CDR3 end lies 3 residues beyond the end of the read and is filled in from the germline J gene. This TCR derives from a human donor with common variable immunodeficiency. This chain joins TRBV11-2 and TRBJ1-1, with a weak D call TRBD1 (5 bases). The source material was peripheral blood mononuclear cells. Incomplete CDR3 DNA: TGTGCCAGCAGCGTTGACAGGAACACTGAA. Translating it yields CASSVDRNTE. The CDR3 in its entirety is CASSVDRNTEAFF.